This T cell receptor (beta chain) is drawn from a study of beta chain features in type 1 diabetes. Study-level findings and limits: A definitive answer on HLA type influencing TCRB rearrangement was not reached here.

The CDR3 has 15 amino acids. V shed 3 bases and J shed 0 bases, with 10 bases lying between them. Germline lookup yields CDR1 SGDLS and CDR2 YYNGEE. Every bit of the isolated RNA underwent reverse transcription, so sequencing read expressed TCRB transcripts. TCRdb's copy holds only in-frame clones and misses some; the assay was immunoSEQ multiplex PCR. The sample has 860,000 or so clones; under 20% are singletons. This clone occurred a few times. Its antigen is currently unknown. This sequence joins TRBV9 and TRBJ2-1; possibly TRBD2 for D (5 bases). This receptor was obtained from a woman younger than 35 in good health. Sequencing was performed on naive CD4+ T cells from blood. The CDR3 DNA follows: TGTGCCAGCAGCGGCGGACTGAGCTCCTACAATGAGCAGTTCTTC. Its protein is CASSGGLSSYNEQFF.